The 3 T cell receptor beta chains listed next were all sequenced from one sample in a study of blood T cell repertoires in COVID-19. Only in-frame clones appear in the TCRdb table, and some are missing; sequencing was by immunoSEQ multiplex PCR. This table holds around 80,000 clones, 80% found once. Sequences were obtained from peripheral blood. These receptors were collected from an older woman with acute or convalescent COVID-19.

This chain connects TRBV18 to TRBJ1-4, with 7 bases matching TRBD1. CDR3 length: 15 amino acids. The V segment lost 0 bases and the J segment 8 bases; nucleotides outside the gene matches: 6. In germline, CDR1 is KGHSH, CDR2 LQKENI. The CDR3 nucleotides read TGTGCCAGCTCACCACCGAGCAGGGGGTCCGAAAAACTGTTTTTT. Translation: CASSPPSRGSEKLFF.

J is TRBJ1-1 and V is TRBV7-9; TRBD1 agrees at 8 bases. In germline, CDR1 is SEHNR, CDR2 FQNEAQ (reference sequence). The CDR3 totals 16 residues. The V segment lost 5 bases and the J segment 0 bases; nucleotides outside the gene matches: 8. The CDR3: CASSNRQGRMNTEAFF. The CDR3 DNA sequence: TGTGCCAGCAGCAATCGACAGGGGAGGATGAACACTGAAGCTTTCTTT.

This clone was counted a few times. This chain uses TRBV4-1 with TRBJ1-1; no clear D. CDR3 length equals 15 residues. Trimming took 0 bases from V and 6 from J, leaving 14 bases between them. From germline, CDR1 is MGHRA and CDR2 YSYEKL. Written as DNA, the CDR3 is TGCGCCAGCAGCCAAGACGCATTGGGAGGAGCTGAAGCTTTCTTT. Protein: CASSQDALGGAEAFF.